Listed below are T cell receptor beta chains from one sample, sequenced in a study of cytomegalovirus exposure and HLA in healthy donors. Method: immunoSEQ multiplex PCR; TCRdb's copy keeps in-frame clones and lacks some. The sample contains roughly 240,000 clones, approximately 90% of which appear only once. The sequenced sample consisted of PBMCs. The receptors come from a man in his late teens or twenties in good health and CMV-seronegative. CDR3s include the opening cysteine and the closing phenylalanine or tryptophan. The D gene is left open where the match is weak. Only part of the rows carry a size: once, few, many, or a class if the clone is expanded.

>NA|14|TRBV7-9|TRBJ2-7|NA
CASSHDRTSYEQYF
TGTGCCAGCAGCCACGACAGGACCTCCTACGAGCAGTACTTC
>NA|15|TRBV21-1|TRBJ1-2|NA
CASSKDLLANYGYTF
TGTGCCAGCAGCAAAGATCTACTAGCTAACTATGGCTACACCTTC
>few|12|TRBV7-6|TRBJ2-7|TRBD1
CASSFQGAEQYF
TGTGCCAGCAGCTTCCAGGGGGCCGAGCAGTACTTC
>NA|13|TRBV9|TRBJ2-5|NA
CASSGSNGETQYF
TGTGCCAGCAGCGGTAGTAACGGAGAGACCCAGTACTTC
>few|14|TRBV4-1|TRBJ2-7|NA
CASSQWGAGYEQYF
TGCGCCAGCAGCCAATGGGGAGCAGGATACGAGCAGTACTTC
>NA|16|TRBV5-1|TRBJ2-1|TRBD1
CASSLYRQGASNEQFF
TGCGCCAGCAGCTTGTATCGGCAGGGGGCCAGCAATGAGCAGTTCTTC
>NA|15|TRBV4-1|TRBJ1-1|NA
CASSHPQWGGTEAFF
TGCGCCAGCAGCCATCCACAGTGGGGCGGCACTGAAGCTTTCTTT
>NA|14|TRBV4-3|TRBJ2-2|NA
CASSQSFNTGELFF
TGCGCCAGCAGCCAATCATTTAACACCGGGGAGCTGTTTTTT
>NA|17|TRBV27|TRBJ1-6|TRBD1
CASRGTGLSSYNSPLHF
TGTGCCAGCAGAGGGACAGGGCTGAGCTCCTATAATTCACCCCTCCACTTT
>NA|14|TRBV4-1|TRBJ2-7|NA
CASSQEGRVHEQYF
TGCGCCAGCAGCCAAGAGGGCAGGGTCCACGAGCAGTACTTC
>NA|16|TRBV27|TRBJ1-1|TRBD1
CASSSPGQPMNTEAFF
TGTGCCAGCAGTTCCCCGGGACAGCCGATGAACACTGAAGCTTTCTTT
>NA|13|TRBV5-1|TRBJ2-2|NA
CASSTDSTGELFF
TGCGCCAGCAGCACTGACAGCACCGGGGAGCTGTTTTTT
>NA|17|TRBV28|TRBJ2-7|NA
CASSFRLRGQIIYEQYF
TGTGCCAGCAGTTTCAGACTGCGGGGACAGATAATCTACGAGCAGTACTTC
>NA|17|TRBV4-1|TRBJ2-7|TRBD1
CASSQDPSTGGSYEQYF
TGCGCCAGCAGCCAAGATCCCTCGACAGGGGGCTCCTACGAGCAGTACTTC
>NA|14|TRBV5-6|TRBJ1-2|NA
CASSLQGGNYGYTF
TGTGCCAGCAGCCTTCAAGGAGGTAACTATGGCTACACCTTC
>NA|15|TRBV27|TRBJ2-2|NA
CASSLSTGSTGELFF
TGTGCCAGCAGTTTATCGACAGGATCAACCGGGGAGCTGTTTTTT
>NA|18|TRBV4-1|TRBJ2-3|TRBD2
CASSLMHELAGGPDTQYF
TGCGCCAGCAGCCTCATGCACGAACTAGCGGGAGGGCCAGATACGCAGTATTTT
>NA|19|TRBV7-9|TRBJ2-6|TRBD2
CASRTPGLAGAAGANVLTF
TGTGCCAGCAGGACACCGGGACTAGCGGGAGCAGCTGGGGCCAACGTCCTGACTTTC
>NA|14|TRBV4-1|TRBJ2-7|NA
CASSHPGQSYEQYF
TGCGCCAGCAGCCACCCGGGACAATCCTACGAGCAGTACTTC
>once|15|TRBV4-3|TRBJ1-6|NA
CASSQSSSYNSPLHF
TGCGCCAGCAGCCAAAGTAGCTCCTATAATTCACCCCTCCACTTT
>NA|14|TRBV5-4|TRBJ2-5|NA
CASSLGSTQETQYF
TGTGCCAGCAGCTTGGGGTCGACTCAAGAGACCCAGTACTTC
>NA|15|TRBV7-2|TRBJ2-3|NA
CASSLTSYSTDTQYF
TGTGCCAGCAGCTTGACTAGTTATAGCACAGATACGCAGTATTTT
>NA|16|TRBV4-3|TRBJ2-2|TRBD2
CASSQVLAGEGGELFF
TGCGCCAGCAGCCAAGTCCTAGCGGGAGAGGGCGGGGAGCTGTTTTTT
>NA|17|TRBV5-6|TRBJ2-3|TRBD1
CASSLEGAKWRGDTQYF
TGTGCCAGCAGCTTGGAGGGGGCAAAGTGGAGAGGAGATACGCAGTATTTT
>once|14|TRBV4-1|TRBJ2-7|NA
CASSQPRVSYEQYF
TGCGCCAGCAGCCAACCCAGGGTTTCCTACGAGCAGTACTTC
>many|14|TRBV19|TRBJ1-2|TRBD1
CASSPDRARYGYTF
TGTGCCAGTAGTCCGGACAGGGCCCGCTATGGCTACACCTTC
>NA|15|TRBV27|TRBJ1-2|NA
CASRRGGGLAYGYTF
TGTGCCAGCCGTCGCGGGGGCGGTTTGGCCTATGGCTACACCTTC
>once|15|TRBV30|TRBJ2-1|TRBD2
CAWVISGRVNNEQFF
TGTGCCTGGGTAATCAGCGGGAGGGTAAACAATGAGCAGTTCTTC
>few|13|TRBV7-7|TRBJ1-6|NA
CASSLEPGAPLHF
TGTGCTAGCAGCTTAGAGCCGGGGGCACCCCTCCACTTT
>once|15|TRBV28|TRBJ2-7|TRBD2
CASSSSGGSSYEQYF
TGTGCCAGCAGTTCTAGCGGGGGAAGCTCCTACGAGCAGTACTTC
>NA|15|TRBV7-9|TRBJ2-7|NA
CASSLDRLSPYEQYF
TGTGCCAGCAGCTTAGACAGGCTCTCCCCCTACGAGCAGTACTTC
>NA|14|TRBV27|TRBJ2-1|NA
CASSLGPGYNEQFF
TGTGCCAGCAGTTTAGGGCCGGGATACAATGAGCAGTTCTTC
>NA|15|TRBV28|TRBJ1-4|NA
CASSPSSSLTGKLFF
TGTGCCAGCAGCCCTTCGTCGAGTTTAACAGGAAAACTGTTTTTT
>NA|14|TRBV6-6|TRBJ2-7|NA
CASSYMNTGYEQYF
TGTGCCAGCAGTTATATGAACACGGGCTACGAGCAGTACTTC
>once|17|TRBV14|TRBJ1-1|TRBD1
CASSPRRDRSLNTEAFF
TGTGCCAGCAGCCCAAGGCGGGACAGGAGCCTCAACACTGAAGCTTTCTTT
>NA|15|TRBV27|TRBJ2-5|TRBD1
CASSLDRGSFETQYF
TGTGCCAGCAGTTTAGACAGGGGCTCGTTCGAGACCCAGTACTTC
>NA|15|TRBV5-4|TRBJ2-7|TRBD1
CASSPTPGQGYEQYF
TGTGCCAGCAGTCCTACACCGGGACAGGGTTACGAGCAGTACTTC
>NA|15|TRBV4-1|TRBJ1-6|NA
CASSQDEGAFSPLHF
TGCGCCAGCAGCCAAGATGAAGGGGCATTTTCACCCCTCCACTTT
>NA|14|TRBV4-3|TRBJ2-7|TRBD1
CASSRGTGIHEQYF
TGCGCCAGCAGCCGAGGGACAGGGATCCACGAGCAGTACTTC
>once|15|TRBV9|TRBJ2-3|TRBD2
CASSVGAGGPDTQYF
TGTGCCAGCAGCGTAGGGGCGGGGGGGCCAGATACGCAGTATTTT
>NA|13|TRBV27|TRBJ2-4|NA
CASSLSRGGIQYF
TGTGCCAGCAGTCTTTCCAGGGGCGGCATTCAGTACTTC